The 13 T cell receptor beta chains listed next were all sequenced from one sample in a study of T-cell reconstitution after alpha-beta-depleted transplantation in children. Library preparation (for TCRbeta) was performed with unique molecular identifiers. In TCRdb, the PCR reads were re-called with MiXCR into one record per CDR3 protein. The sample includes approximately 1,000,000 distinct CDR3 sequences, less than 30% of them seen just once. Sequenced here: PBMCs, mostly from graft donor cells, sampled 360 days after TCRalphabeta/CD19-depleted stem cell transplant. The receptors were gathered from a boy in the first two years of life who had a stem cell transplant for SCID, so the T cells may come from the graft donor.

J is TRBJ2-3 and V is TRBV29-1, with 8 bases that match TRBD2. V trimming: 6 bases; J trimming: 3 bases; junction bases outside the gene matches: 8. Germline V gene data show CDR1 as SQVTM and CDR2 as ANQGSEA. The CDR3 length is 14 residues. The CDR3 region is CSVGGGFGTDTQYF. The CDR3 coding sequence is TGCAGCGTCGGGGGGGGATTCGGAACAGATACGCAGTATTTT.

There are a few counts of this clonotype. At one end the junction does not follow the germline gene, possibly because of a read error. The CDR3 reads CASSPQQTSAGLF. DNA of the CDR3: TGTGCCAGCAGCCCTCAACAAACTAGCGCCGGTCTGTTC. The V gene is TRBV7-3, the J gene TRBJ2-7; the match to TRBD2 covers 7 bases. Germline loops: CDR1 SGHTA, CDR2 FQGTGA. The CDR3 runs 13 residues.

This clonotype has only a few counts. The chain couples TRBV27 to TRBJ1-5; D call uncertain. The germline V and J ends were trimmed by 4 bases and 3 bases, with 13 bases remaining between them. In germline, CDR1 is MNHEY, CDR2 SMNVEV (reference sequence). CDR3 length equals 15 residues. This CDR3 is CASSSKGRPNQPQHF. CDR3 sequence (DNA): TGTGCCAGCAGTTCCAAAGGACGGCCCAATCAGCCCCAGCATTTT.

The chain combines TRBV11-2 with TRBJ1-3; possibly TRBD1 for D (6 bases). The CDR3 loop spans 18 amino acids. Germline values: CDR1 SGHAT, CDR2 FQNNGV. The V end lost 2 bases, the J end lost 0 bases, and 17 bases lay between the germline ends. CDR3 region: CASSLLRGGVLSGNTIYF. As DNA, the CDR3 is TGTGCCAGCAGCTTACTCCGAGGGGGAGTTCTCTCTGGAAACACCATATATTTT.

V and J are TRBV7-2 and TRBJ2-3; 11 bases match TRBD2. J lost 3 bases, V lost 3 bases, and 5 bases had no gene match. Germline V gene lookup returns CDR1 SGHTA and CDR2 FQGNSA. The CDR3 consists of 16 residues. CDR3 DNA sequence: TGTGCCAGCAGCTTTAGCGGGGGGGCCGGGACAGATACGCAGTATTTT. Its translation: CASSFSGGAGTDTQYF.

The chain employs TRBV4-1 and TRBJ1-1; TRBD1 matches 9 bases. V lost 1 base and J lost 5; bases outside the gene matches: 5. Germline V gives CDR1 MGHRA, CDR2 YSYEKL. The length of the CDR3 is 15 residues. CDR3 in DNA: TGCGCCAGCAGCCAAGCGAGGGACAGGGCTACTGAAGCTTTCTTT. Residues: CASSQARDRATEAFF.

This clonotype was seen a handful of times. J is TRBJ2-7 and V is TRBV28; 9 bases are shared with TRBD2. This CDR3 spans 16 amino acids. The germline gives CDR1 MDHEN, CDR2 SYDVKM. The J segment lost 5 bases and the V segment lost 7 bases, leaving 15 bases of the junction unmatched. The CDR3 protein is CASMGPTGAGGHEQYF. DNA of the CDR3: TGTGCCAGCATGGGGCCTACTGGAGCGGGGGGCCACGAGCAGTACTTC.

The chain carries TRBV4-1 and TRBJ2-4; no reliable D call. Trimming left V 9 bases short and J 0 bases short, with 18 bases between. Germline V gene lookup returns CDR1 MGHRA and CDR2 YSYEKL. This CDR3 has 16 residues. The CDR3 here is CASSKTLPIAKNIQYF. The CDR3 region has the DNA TGCGCCAGTAGCAAGACCCTCCCTATAGCCAAAAACATTCAGTACTTC.

The gene calls are TRBV6-5 and TRBJ2-1; D not certain. This CDR3 contains 15 residues. The ends were cut back, 4 bases at V and 2 bases at J, with 12 bases in the middle. CDR1 MNHEY and CDR2 SVGAGI come from the germline V gene. CDR3 sequence reads: CASSSRGRAYNEQFF. The CDR3 DNA follows: TGTGCCAGCAGTTCCCGCGGCCGGGCCTACAATGAGCAGTTCTTC.

The chain recombines TRBV9 with TRBJ2-7; TRBD2 might be the D (7 bases). V was cut by 4 bases and J by 2 bases, with 16 bases left in between. The CDR3 runs to 15 residues. Germline V gene data show CDR1 as SGDLS and CDR2 as YYNGEE. CDR3 sequence (DNA): TGTGCCAGCAGCCCCCGGGGGGCGGGGGCCTACGAGCAGTACTTC. This sequence encodes CASSPRGAGAYEQYF.

V is TRBV12-5 and J is TRBJ2-5; either TRBD1 or TRBD2 may supply D (5 bases each). The CDR3 runs 17 residues. The V gene lost 7 bases and the J gene lost 2 bases, with 23 bases spanning the gap. The germline gives CDR1 LGHNT, CDR2 FRNRAP. The CDR3 is CASAHGRGGINQETQYF. The CDR3 DNA reads as TGTGCTAGTGCCCACGGACGGGGCGGAATAAATCAAGAGACCCAGTACTTC.

This chain uses TRBV5-1 with TRBJ2-2, with TRBD1 matching 9 bases. The CDR3 extends over 17 amino acids. With V trimmed by 4 bases and J by 4 bases, 11 bases remained unmatched. Germline lookup yields CDR1 SGHRS and CDR2 YFSETQ. CDR3 coding DNA: TGCGCCAGCAGCCTGAATCCGGGACAGGGCAGCACCGGGGAGCTGTTTTTT. It translates to CASSLNPGQGSTGELFF. The full variable domain, in which reference TRBV5-1 and TRBJ2-2 provide the parts outside the CDR3, is KAGVTQTPRYLIKTRGQQVTLSCSPISGHRSVSWYQQTPGQGLQFLFEYFSETQRNKGNFPGRFSGRQFSNSRSEMNVSTLELGDSALYLCASSLNPGQGSTGELFFGEGSRLTVL.

This clonotype was counted only a few times. The chain combines TRBV10-3 with TRBJ2-1; 7 bases map to TRBD2. The germline V gene encodes CDR1 ENHRY and CDR2 SYGVKD. The length of the CDR3 is 16 residues. Unmatched junction bases numbered 4, after V lost 2 bases and J lost 0 bases. CDR3 protein: CAISEGRESSYNEQFF. The CDR3 coding sequence is TGTGCCATCAGTGAGGGGCGGGAGAGCTCCTACAATGAGCAGTTCTTC.